This T cell receptor (beta chain) derives from a study of T cells in Graves' hyperthyroidism and ophthalmopathy. Background on the study: Pretreatment peripheral blood was obtained at initial diagnosis.

This clonotype was seen repeatedly, ten times or more. Diagnosis of hyperthyroidism was new in patients aged 18 to 65, and its duration was under 2 months. Blood was drawn at first hyperthyroidism diagnosis, before any ophthalmopathy symptoms. TCR beta CDR3 region amplification was performed from RNA transcripts. Using the HTBI primer set, a first-round RT-PCR was run on the TCR CDR3. In TCRdb, the multiplex PCR reads were re-called with MiXCR into one record per CDR3 protein. The repertoire holds hundreds of thousands of distinct CDR3 sequences, with approximately 13% as singletons. With V trimmed by 2 bases and J by 3 bases, 8 bases remained unmatched. Germline V gives CDR1 SGHRS, CDR2 YFSETQ. The CDR3 runs 15 residues.

The rearrangement joins TRBV5-1 to TRBJ2-7; 7 bases are shared with TRBD2. Material: blood. The source is a woman in her twenties or thirties with Graves' hyperthyroidism that later progressed to Graves' ophthalmopathy. This CDR3 reads CASSFEEAGIYEQYF. The DNA for the CDR3 is TGCGCCAGCAGCTTTGAAGAAGCGGGGATCTACGAGCAGTACTTC.